This is a list of T cell receptor beta chains from one sample in a study of blood T cells in healthy people across ages. TCRdb processed the 5' RACE reads anew with MiXCR; each CDR3 protein has one entry. The sample lists roughly 930,000 distinct CDR3 sequences, around 48% seen once, with under 15% in the top ten. The sample taken for sequencing was blood. The receptor set was obtained from a man aged 30-40 years in good health. The CDR3 runs from the conserved cysteine through the conserved F or W. A D gene is named only where the DNA matches it firmly. Clone size is not always given. Where it is, it says once, few, many or a class for expanded clones.

>TRBV5-1|.|.|TRBJ1-2
TGCGCCAGCCATACGTTCGGGGATCCCGGATATGGCTACACCTTC
CASHTFGDPGYGYTF
>TRBV20-1|.|.|TRBJ2-1
TGCAGTGCCGCAGAGGGGGGGTTCTCGAGAGAGCAGTTCTTC
CSAAEGGFSREQFF
>TRBV20-1|TRBD1|.|TRBJ1-2
TGCAGTGCCGGGGACAGCCTAAACTATGGCTACACCTTC
CSAGDSLNYGYTF
>TRBV12-3/TRBV12-4|.|.|TRBJ2-6
TGTGCCAGCAGCTTTATCAGATCTGGGGCCAACGCCCTGACTTTC
CASSFIRSGANALTF
>TRBV27|.|.|TRBJ2-3
TGTGCCAGCAGTTTTCAGTACAGGGATACGCAGTATTTT
CASSFQYRDTQYF
>TRBV4-2|TRBD2|many|TRBJ2-3
TGTGCCAGCAGCCAGACTAGCGGGGGGGCAGATACGCAGTATTTT
CASSQTSGGADTQYF
>TRBV10-3|.|.|TRBJ1-1
TGTGCCATCATTGAGTGGTTCACTGAAGCTTTCTTT
CAIIEWFTEAFF
>TRBV5-1|.|few|TRBJ1-2
TGCGCCAGCAGCCCTGAAAGGGCCCTCTATGGCTACACCTTC
CASSPERALYGYTF
>TRBV20-1|.|few|TRBJ2-3
TGCAGTGCTAGCAGGGTTACAGATACGCAGTATTTT
CSASRVTDTQYF
>TRBV4-1|.|few|TRBJ2-1
TGCGCCAGCAGCCAAGAAGGTACGGATGAGCAGTTCTTC
CASSQEGTDEQFF
>TRBV11-2|.|many|TRBJ2-4
TGTGCCAGCAGCCCGACGGCCAAAAACATTCAGTACTTC
CASSPTAKNIQYF
>TRBV7-2|.|.|TRBJ1-4
TGTGCCAGCAGCTTAGCGGCGAGAGCTAATGAAAAACTGTTTTTT
CASSLAARANEKLFF
>TRBV9|.|few|TRBJ2-1
TGTGCCAGCAGCGTTACATGGGGGTACAATGAGCAGTTCTTC
CASSVTWGYNEQFF
>TRBV18|.|.|TRBJ2-5
TGTGCCAGCTCTCTCACGTCGGACCAAGAGACCCAGTACTTC
CASSLTSDQETQYF
>TRBV20-1|TRBD1|.|TRBJ1-5
TGCAGTGCTAGTGGACAGGGGATGGGTCAGCCCCAGCATTTT
CSASGQGMGQPQHF
>TRBV24-1|TRBD1|.|TRBJ2-1
TGTGTCACCAGTGAGGAACAGGGGTCCTACAATGAGCAGTTCTTC
CVTSEEQGSYNEQFF
>TRBV5-1|.|many|TRBJ2-5
TGCGCCAGCAGGGACGGAGAGACCCAGTACTTC
CASRDGETQYF
>TRBV20-1|.|.|TRBJ1-2
TGCAGTGCGAGACCGGGACCCGTGAATGGCTACACCTTC
CSARPGPVNGYTF
>TRBV5-1|.|.|TRBJ2-7
TGCGCCAGCCGAGAAGGAAATGTCTACGAGCAGTACTTC
CASREGNVYEQYF
>TRBV5-1|TRBD1|.|TRBJ2-7
TGCGCCAGCAGCTGGGGGACAGGGGACAACTACGAGCAGTACTTC
CASSWGTGDNYEQYF
>TRBV20-1|.|.|TRBJ2-5
TGCAGTGCGCGACCGTTAGAGACCCAGTACTTC
CSARPLETQYF
>TRBV6-1|.|.|TRBJ2-3
TGTGCCAGCAGTGAAGGGGAATGGGGGTTATTCCTCTCTCGCACAGATACGCAGTATTTT
CASSEGEWGLFLSRTDTQYF
>TRBV3-1|TRBD1|.|TRBJ2-5
TGTGCCAGCAGACGATCGGGACAGGGAGAGACCCAGTACTTC
CASRRSGQGETQYF
>TRBV7-2|.|.|TRBJ1-4
TGTGCCAGCAGCTTAGCATCGGGGACAAGAGGGGAAAAACTGTTTTTT
CASSLASGTRGEKLFF
>TRBV6-5|.|.|TRBJ1-5
TGTGCCAGCAGTTCCCTTATAGGCGATCAGCCCCAGCATTTT
CASSSLIGDQPQHF
>TRBV20-1|.|few|TRBJ2-5
TGCAGTGCCAACCGTAGGGGTCACCAAGAGACCCAGTACTTC
CSANRRGHQETQYF
>TRBV15|TRBD2|.|TRBJ2-7
TGTGCCACCAGCAGAGCCAGCGGGACTGCCCACGAGCAGTACTTC
CATSRASGTAHEQYF
>TRBV6-5|.|.|TRBJ2-5
TGTGCCAGCAGTGCGTCGAACAAAGAGACCCAGTACTTC
CASSASNKETQYF
>TRBV7-9|.|few|TRBJ1-4
TGTGCCAGCAGCTTAGTAGGGTTGGAGAATGAAAAACTGTTTTTT
CASSLVGLENEKLFF
>TRBV5-1|.|few|TRBJ2-1
TGCGCCAGCACGCAGGGGGGATACAATGAGCAGTTCTTC
CASTQGGYNEQFF
>TRBV25-1|TRBD1|.|TRBJ2-3
TGTGCCAGCAGTGAAGGGACAGGACGCACAGATACGCAGTATTTT
CASSEGTGRTDTQYF
>TRBV27|TRBD1|.|TRBJ2-5
TGTGCCAGCAGTTTCCCGGGACAGGCTACCAATGAGCAGTACTTC
CASSFPGQATNEQYF
>TRBV20-1|.|.|TRBJ1-5
TGCAGTGCTAGTTCTTCCGGATATAGCAATCAGCCCCAGCATTTT
CSASSSGYSNQPQHF
>TRBV7-9|TRBD1|once|TRBJ2-6
TGTGCCAGCAGCTGGACAGGGGTGGCCAACGTCCTGACTTTC
CASSWTGVANVLTF
>TRBV4-3|TRBD1|few|TRBJ1-2
TGCGCCAGCAGACCCGGGACAGACTCCTATGGCTACACCTTC
CASRPGTDSYGYTF
>TRBV4-3|.|.|TRBJ2-7
TGCGCCAGCAGCCAAGATGAGTCCCAGTACAGCATTTACAATGAGCAGTACTTC
CASSQDESQYSIYNEQYF
>TRBV4-1|.|.|TRBJ2-7
TGCGCCAGCAGCCATCCCAGCGGCTACGAGCAGTACTTC
CASSHPSGYEQYF
>TRBV20-1|.|few|TRBJ2-5
TGCAGTGCTCGGAGACAGGTCGCGCAAGAGACCCAGTACTTC
CSARRQVAQETQYF